A single sample gave rise to the 9 T cell receptor beta chains below, sequenced in a study of CD8+CD57+ T cells in acquired aplastic anemia. It was genomic DNA that served as the template for profiling TCR beta VDJ and CDR3. TCRdb recomputed calls from the reads with MiXCR, one row per CDR3 protein. The table includes 300,000 or so distinct CDR3 sequences, 45% to 65% detected once. Only patients with CD8+CD57+ cell expansion on flow cytometry were chosen for sequencing. The specimen was sorted CD4+, CD8+, or CD8+CD57+ T cells (not recorded which) from PBMCs. The receptors were gathered from a human donor with aplastic anemia.

The J gene is TRBJ2-7, the V gene TRBV7-2, with D possibly matching TRBD1 (5 bases). This CDR3 has 17 residues. Trimming took off 5 bases at V and 2 bases at J, with 22 bases between the two ends. Germline CDR1 and CDR2: SGHTA and FQGNSA. Here the CDR3 DNA reads TGTGCCAGCAGCCGACAAGCACAGGCACCCCAGCCCTACGAGCAGTACTTC. Amino acid sequence: CASSRQAQAPQPYEQYF.

V is TRBV7-3 and J is TRBJ2-5, with D unresolved. CDR3 length: 13 amino acids. Between the trimmed V and J ends, which lost 1 base and 9 bases, there was a span of 12 bases. Germline CDR1 reads SGHTA; CDR2 reads FQGTGA. The CDR3 DNA sequence: TGTGCCAGCAGCTTAAATGGCATTGAGGCCCAGTACTTC. It is translated as CASSLNGIEAQYF.

As concerns this clonotype: The junction does not match germline at one end; this may be a read error. This chain links TRBV24-1 with TRBJ2-3; 7 bases match TRBD1. This CDR3 is built from 16 residues. The germline CDR1 and CDR2 sequences are KGHDR and SFDVKD. For the CDR3, the DNA is TGTGCCATCAGTTCCTCCTTGACAGGGCCCACAGATACGCAGTATTTT. Translation gives CAISSSLTGPTDTQYF.

The gene calls are TRBV20-1 and TRBJ2-6; weak D call: TRBD1 (5 bases). Trimming pared 2 bases from V and 0 bases from J, leaving 8 bases between. Germline loops: CDR1 DFQATT, CDR2 SNEGSKA (reference sequence). The CDR3 has 15 residues. Written as DNA, the CDR3 is TGCAGTGCTAGAAACAGGAACTCTGGGGCCAACGTCCTGACTTTC. Its protein is CSARNRNSGANVLTF.

This clonotype has only a few counts. This chain joins TRBV7-6 and TRBJ2-6; a possible D gene is TRBD2 (5 bases). Trimming shortened V by 5 bases and J by 3 bases, and 8 bases separated the two germline ends. Per the germline V gene, CDR1 is SGHVS and CDR2 is FNYEAQ. The CDR3 loop spans 14 amino acids. CDR3 amino acids: CASSPDFGANVLTF. The CDR3, as DNA: TGTGCCAGCAGCCCGGACTTTGGGGCCAACGTCCTGACTTTC.

The rearrangement links TRBV10-3 to TRBJ2-3; D uncertain. V lost 4 bases and J lost 4, with 6 bases in between. The CDR3 sequence is 12 residues long. The germline V gene encodes CDR1 ENHRY and CDR2 SYGVKD. The CDR3: CAISGGADTQYF. The CDR3 DNA reads as TGTGCCATCAGTGGAGGCGCAGATACGCAGTATTTT.

This chain connects TRBV2 to TRBJ2-2; 11 bases fit TRBD2. The CDR3 is 14 amino acids. Germline V gene sequence: CDR1 SNHLY, CDR2 FYNNEI. V lost 6 bases, J lost 6 bases, and 3 bases stayed unmatched. CDR3 in DNA: TGTGCCAGCAGGGATAGCGGGAGGGCCGGGGAGCTGTTTTTT. It is translated as CASRDSGRAGELFF.

DNA for the CDR3: TGTGCCACCAGCAGAGGGGTCTCTGGAAACACCATATATTTT. Amino acids: CATSRGVSGNTIYF. The chain joins TRBV15 to TRBJ1-3; no reliable D call. CDR1 and CDR2 (germline): LNHNV, YYDKDF (reference sequence). The CDR3 is 14 residues long. The ends were cut back, 1 base at V and 0 bases at J, with 4 bases in the middle. The full variable domain, in which reference TRBV15 and TRBJ1-3 provide the parts outside the CDR3, is DAMVIQNPRYQVTQFGKPVTLSCSQTLNHNVMYWYQQKSSQAPKLLFHYYDKDFNNEADTPDNFQSRRPNTSFCFLDIRSPGLGDTAMYLCATSRGVSGNTIYFGEGSWLTVV.

The chain is built from TRBV5-6 and TRBJ2-7, with D unclear. Trimming shortened V by 3 bases and J by 6 bases, and 16 bases separated the two germline ends. The CDR3 extends over 14 amino acids. Germline assignment: CDR1 SGHDT and CDR2 YYEEEE. CDR3 sequence reads: CASSSPQRPSEQYF. The CDR3 DNA reads as TGTGCCAGCAGCTCACCGCAGCGCCCCTCCGAGCAGTACTTC.